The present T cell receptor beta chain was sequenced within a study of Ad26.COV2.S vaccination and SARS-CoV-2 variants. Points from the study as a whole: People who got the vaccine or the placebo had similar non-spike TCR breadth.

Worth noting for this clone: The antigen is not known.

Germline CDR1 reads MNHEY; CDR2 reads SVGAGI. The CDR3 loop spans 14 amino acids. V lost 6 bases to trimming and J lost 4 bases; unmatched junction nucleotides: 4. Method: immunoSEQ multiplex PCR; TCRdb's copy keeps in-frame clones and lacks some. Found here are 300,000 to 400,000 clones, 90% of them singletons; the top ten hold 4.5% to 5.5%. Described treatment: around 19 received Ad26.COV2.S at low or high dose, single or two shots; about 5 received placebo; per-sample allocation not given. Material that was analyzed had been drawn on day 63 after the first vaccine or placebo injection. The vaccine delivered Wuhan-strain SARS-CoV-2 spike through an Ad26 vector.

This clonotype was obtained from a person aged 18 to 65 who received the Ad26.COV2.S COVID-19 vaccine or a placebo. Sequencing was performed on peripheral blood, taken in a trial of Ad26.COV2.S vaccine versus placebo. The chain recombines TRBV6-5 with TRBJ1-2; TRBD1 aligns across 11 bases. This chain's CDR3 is CASRGTGGGYGYTF. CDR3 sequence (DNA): TGTGCCAGCAGAGGGACAGGGGGTGGCTATGGCTACACCTTC.